The clone carrying this TCR beta chain was seen many times. Its cognate antigen is unknown. The junction does not match germline at one end; this may be a read error. The data are from a study of T cells in Graves' hyperthyroidism and ophthalmopathy. Study results and limitations: Blood also carried most thyroid clonotypes expanded above 0.001.

TCR beta CDR3 sequences were amplified from RNA transcripts. The HTBI primer set drove a first-round RT-PCR of the TCR CDR3. MiXCR, applied by TCRdb to the multiplex PCR reads, yields one record per CDR3 protein. Among some 600,000 distinct CDR3 sequences listed, about 15% were seen once. Germline lookup yields CDR1 MGHRA and CDR2 YSYEKL. This CDR3 has 14 residues. The chain carries TRBV4-1 and TRBJ1-1; 7 bases match TRBD1. Sequences were obtained from blood. This clonotype was obtained from a woman in her twenties or thirties with Graves' hyperthyroidism that later progressed to Graves' ophthalmopathy. The CDR3 loop reads CASSHRGGNTEAFF. The CDR3 coding sequence is TGTGCCAGCAGTCACAGGGGAGGAAACACTGAAGCTTTCTTT.